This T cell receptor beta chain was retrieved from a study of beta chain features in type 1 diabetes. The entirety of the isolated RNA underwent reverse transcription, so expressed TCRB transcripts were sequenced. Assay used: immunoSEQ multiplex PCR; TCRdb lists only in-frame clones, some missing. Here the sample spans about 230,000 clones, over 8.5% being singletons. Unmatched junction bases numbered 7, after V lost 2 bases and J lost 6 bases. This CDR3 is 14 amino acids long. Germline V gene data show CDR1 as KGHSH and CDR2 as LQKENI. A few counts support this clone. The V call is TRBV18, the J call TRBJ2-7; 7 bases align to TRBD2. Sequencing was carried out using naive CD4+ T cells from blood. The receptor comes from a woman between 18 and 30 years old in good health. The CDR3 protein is CASSPIKSGGEQYF. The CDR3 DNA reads TGTGCCAGCTCACCAATAAAATCGGGGGGCGAGCAGTACTTC.